The 9 T cell receptor beta chains below come from one sample, sequenced in a study of human CD8 memory T cell subsets. By UMI-labeled 5' RACE, the TCR beta libraries were made. TCRdb reprocessed the 5' RACE reads, with one entry per CDR3 protein and no DNA. The table for this sample gives 10,000 to 12,000 distinct CDR3 sequences. The specimen was CD8+ T cells from PBMCs. The receptors originated from a human donor in good health.

The chain has TRBV6-2 or TRBV6-3 and TRBJ2-1; TCRdb's D call, TRBD2, is unchecked because there is no DNA. Germline V lookup: CDR1 MNHEY, CDR2 SVGEGT. The CDR3 is 21 amino acids. CDR3 residues: CASSYDVAGGPNRVSYNEQFF.

The V call is TRBV6-2 or TRBV6-3, the J call TRBJ1-5. The CDR3 covers 13 residues. The germline V gene encodes CDR1 MNHEY and CDR2 SVGEGT. The CDR3 loop is CASSYPQNQPQHF.

The chain uses TRBV4-1 and TRBJ2-7; TCRdb returns TRBD1, unconfirmable since there is no DNA. Germline V lookup: CDR1 MGHRA, CDR2 YSYEKL. The CDR3 spans 11 residues. The CDR3 sequence: CANDRGYEQYF.

The V and J genes are TRBV3-1 and TRBJ1-2; TCRdb reports TRBD1, a call that lacks DNA to check it against. CDR1 is LGHDT, CDR2 YNNKEL, per germline (reference sequence). The CDR3 is made up of 14 amino acids. CDR3 amino acids: CASSRDRYSYGYTF. Using reference TRBV3-1 and TRBJ1-2 for the parts outside the CDR3, the full variable domain is DTAVSQTPKYLVTQMGNDKSIKCEQNLGHDTMYWYKQDSKKFLKIMFSYNNKELIINETVPNRFSPKSPDKAHLNLHINSLELGDSAVYFCASSRDRYSYGYTFGSGTRLTVV.

This clonotype registers medium-sized (0.01 to 0.1%) by frequency. V is TRBV28 and J is TRBJ1-1; as DNA is missing, the TRBD1 call by TCRdb cannot be tested. Germline-derived CDR1 and CDR2 are MDHEN and SYDVKM. This CDR3 is 14 amino acids long. CDR3 loop: CASRTQGTNTEAFF.

This clonotype is labeled medium-sized (0.01 to 0.1%) based on frequency. The CDR3 protein is CASSLIGSRGETQYF. This chain connects TRBV7-3 to TRBJ2-5; the TRBD1 assignment by TCRdb is unverifiable without DNA. Germline values: CDR1 SGHTA, CDR2 FQGTGA. The CDR3 covers 15 residues.

The chain is built from TRBV2 and TRBJ1-2; TCRdb designates TRBD1, a call that cannot be tested without DNA. The CDR3 contains 14 residues. Germline values: CDR1 SNHLY, CDR2 FYNNEI. The chain's CDR3 is CASSEESGSYGYTF. Full variable domain (missing parts from reference TRBV2 and TRBJ1-2): EPEVTQTPSHQVTQMGQEVILRCVPISNHLYFYWYRQILGQKVEFLVSFYNNEISEKSEIFDDQFSVERPDGSNFTLKIRSTKLEDSAMYFCASSEESGSYGYTFGSGTRLTVV.

The chain combines TRBV7-9 with TRBJ2-7. CDR1 and CDR2 (germline): SEHNR, FQNEAQ (reference sequence). This CDR3 comprises 12 residues. The CDR3 region is CASSLAIYEQYF.

CDR3 in amino acids: CASSLNGLDTYEQYF. The chain links TRBV7-6 to TRBJ2-7. From germline, CDR1 is SGHVS and CDR2 FNYEAQ. The CDR3 is made up of 15 amino acids.